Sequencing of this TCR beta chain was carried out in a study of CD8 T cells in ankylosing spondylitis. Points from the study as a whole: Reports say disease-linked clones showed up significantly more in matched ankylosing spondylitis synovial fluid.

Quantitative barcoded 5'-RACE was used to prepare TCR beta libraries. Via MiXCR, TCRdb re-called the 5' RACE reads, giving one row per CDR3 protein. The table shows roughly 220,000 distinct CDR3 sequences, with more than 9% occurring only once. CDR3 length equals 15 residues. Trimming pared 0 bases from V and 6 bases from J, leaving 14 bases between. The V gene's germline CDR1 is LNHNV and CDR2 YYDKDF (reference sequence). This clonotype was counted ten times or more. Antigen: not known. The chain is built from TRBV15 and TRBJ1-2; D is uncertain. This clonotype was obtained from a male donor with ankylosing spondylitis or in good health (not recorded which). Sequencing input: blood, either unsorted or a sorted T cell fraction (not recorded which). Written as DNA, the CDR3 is TGTGCCACCAGCAGAGAGCTCAGCAATATCCATGGCTACACCTTC. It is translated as CATSRELSNIHGYTF.